This TCR beta chain was obtained from a study of cytomegalovirus exposure and HLA in healthy donors. The CDR3 runs 12 residues. In germline, CDR1 is LNHDA, CDR2 SQIVND (reference sequence). V shed 8 bases and J 6 bases; nucleotides not matched to a gene: 1. Whole-study findings and limits: Presence/absence analyses took donor sequencing depth as roughly uniform. According to an earlier analysis, most TCR beta V segments yielded productive rearrangements about 90% or about 30% of the time. Analysis was carried out at a later point, and it linked a missense DCLRE1C variant to TCR beta V- and J-gene trimming. With further analysis later on, most CMV-associated TCR beta chains appeared HLA-restricted.

Comment on this clone: Its antigen remains unknown.

In the PCR, 60 Vbeta and 13 Jbeta primers were used. The protocol was immunoSEQ multiplex PCR, while the TCRdb copy is restricted to in-frame clones and leaves out a portion. The sample contains 140,000 or so clones, roughly 70% of which appear only once. The specimen sequenced was PBMCs. This sequence joins TRBV19 and TRBJ1-2; 12 bases line up with TRBD1. This sequence was found in a man between 18 and 35 years old in good health and CMV-seropositive. For the CDR3, the DNA is TGTGCCAGTGGGACAGGGGGCAATGGCTACACCTTC. Translated: CASGTGGNGYTF.